This T cell receptor beta chain was identified in a study of response to subunit inactivated influenza vaccine. Study-wide results and limits: The authors suggested that few new T cells are recruited per seasonal influenza vaccination.

This clonotype was found a few times. Its specificity is not known. TCRdb independently ran MiXCR on the RT-PCR reads; one entry per CDR3 protein. This sample has about 160,000 distinct CDR3 sequences; about 10% occur once, and the top ten carry under 40%. The sequence came from a man between 50 and 70 years old who received an inactivated influenza vaccine. Specimen: CD8+ T cells sorted from PBMCs, collected about 24 months after vaccination.

CDR3 amino acids: CASSLEVGGSKSYEQYF. CDR3 bases: TGTGCCAGCAGCTTAGAGGTAGGCGGGAGCAAGTCCTACGAGCAGTACTTC. V usage is TRBV7-6 and J usage is TRBJ2-7; TRBD2 matches 7 bases. The trim removed 1 base at V and 1 base at J, leaving 10 bases unmatched. The CDR3 extends over 17 amino acids. In germline, CDR1 is SGHVS, CDR2 FNYEAQ.